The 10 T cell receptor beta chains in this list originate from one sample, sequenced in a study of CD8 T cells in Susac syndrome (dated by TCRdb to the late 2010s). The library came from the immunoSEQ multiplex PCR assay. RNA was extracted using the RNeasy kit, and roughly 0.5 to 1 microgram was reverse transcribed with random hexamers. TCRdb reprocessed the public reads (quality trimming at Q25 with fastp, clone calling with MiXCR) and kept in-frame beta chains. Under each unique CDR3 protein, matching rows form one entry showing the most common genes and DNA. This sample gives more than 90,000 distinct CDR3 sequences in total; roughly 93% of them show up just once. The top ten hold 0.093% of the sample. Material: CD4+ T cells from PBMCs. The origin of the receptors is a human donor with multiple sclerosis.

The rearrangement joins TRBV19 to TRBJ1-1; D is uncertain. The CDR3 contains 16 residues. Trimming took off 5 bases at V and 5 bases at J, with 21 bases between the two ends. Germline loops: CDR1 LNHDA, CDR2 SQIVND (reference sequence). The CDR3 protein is CASSSYRAALGTEAFF. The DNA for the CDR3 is TGTGCCAGTAGTTCGTATCGGGCCGCTCTGGGGACTGAAGCTTTCTTT.

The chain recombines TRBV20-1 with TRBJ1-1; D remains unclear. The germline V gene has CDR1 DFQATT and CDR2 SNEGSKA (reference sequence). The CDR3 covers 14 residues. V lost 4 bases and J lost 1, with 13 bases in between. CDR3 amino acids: CSAIPLPGNTEAFF. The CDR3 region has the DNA TGCAGTGCTATTCCATTACCAGGGAACACTGAAGCTTTCTTT.

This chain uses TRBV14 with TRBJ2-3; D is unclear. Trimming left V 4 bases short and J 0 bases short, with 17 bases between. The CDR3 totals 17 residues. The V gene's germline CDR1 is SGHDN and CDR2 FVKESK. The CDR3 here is CASSPRHWQASTDTQYF. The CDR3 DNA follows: TGTGCCAGCAGCCCCCGTCATTGGCAGGCTAGCACAGATACGCAGTATTTT.

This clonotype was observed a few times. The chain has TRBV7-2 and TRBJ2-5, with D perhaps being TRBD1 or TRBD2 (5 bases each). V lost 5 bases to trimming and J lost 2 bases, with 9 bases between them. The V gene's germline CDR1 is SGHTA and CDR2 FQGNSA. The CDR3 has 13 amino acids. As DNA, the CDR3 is TGTGCCAGCAGCCCGGGACCTCAAGAGACCCAGTACTTC. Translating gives CASSPGPQETQYF.

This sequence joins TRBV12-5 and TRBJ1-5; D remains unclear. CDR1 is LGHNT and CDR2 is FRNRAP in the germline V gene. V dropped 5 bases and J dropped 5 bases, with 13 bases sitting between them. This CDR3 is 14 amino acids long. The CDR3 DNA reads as TGTGCTAGTGGTCTCGACTGGCGCGATCAGCCCCAGCATTTT. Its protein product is CASGLDWRDQPQHF.

CDR3 bases: TGTGCCAGCAGCACCTTCGGGCGTTCGGAAAAACTGTTTTTT. This encodes CASSTFGRSEKLFF. This chain uses TRBV3-1 with TRBJ1-4; D is unclear. Germline values: CDR1 LGHDT, CDR2 YNNKEL (reference sequence). With 5 bases removed from V and 8 bases from J, the gap between germline ends came to 15 bases. This CDR3 has 14 amino acids.

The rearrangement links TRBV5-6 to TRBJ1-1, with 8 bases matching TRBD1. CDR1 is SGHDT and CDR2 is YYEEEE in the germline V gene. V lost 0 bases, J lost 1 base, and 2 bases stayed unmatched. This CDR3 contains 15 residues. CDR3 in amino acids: CASSLDRGWNTEAFF. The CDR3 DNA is TGTGCCAGCAGCTTGGACAGGGGGTGGAACACTGAAGCTTTCTTT.

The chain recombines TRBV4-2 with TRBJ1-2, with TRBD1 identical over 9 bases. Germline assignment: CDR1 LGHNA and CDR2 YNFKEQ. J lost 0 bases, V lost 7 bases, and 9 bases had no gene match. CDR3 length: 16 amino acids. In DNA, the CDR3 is TGTGCCAGCACCCGGGACAGGGATACAGCTAACTATGGCTACACCTTC. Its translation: CASTRDRDTANYGYTF.

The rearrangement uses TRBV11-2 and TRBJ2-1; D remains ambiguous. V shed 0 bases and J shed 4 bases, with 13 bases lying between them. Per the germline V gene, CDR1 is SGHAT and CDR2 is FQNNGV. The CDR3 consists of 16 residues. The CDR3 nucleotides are TGTGCCAGCAGCTTAGACTCTATGGCAGCATACAATGAGCAGTTCTTC. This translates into CASSLDSMAAYNEQFF. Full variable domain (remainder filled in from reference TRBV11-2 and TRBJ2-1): EAGVAQSPRYKIIEKRQSVAFWCNPISGHATLYWYQQILGQGPKLLIQFQNNGVVDDSQLPKDRFSAERLKGVDSTLKIQPAKLEDSAVYLCASSLDSMAAYNEQFFGPGTRLTVL.

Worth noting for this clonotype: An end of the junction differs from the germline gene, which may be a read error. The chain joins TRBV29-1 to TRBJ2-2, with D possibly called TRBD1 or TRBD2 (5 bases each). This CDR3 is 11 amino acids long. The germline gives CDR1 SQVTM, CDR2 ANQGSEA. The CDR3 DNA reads TGCAGCGCATTTAACACCGGGGCGCTGTTTTTT. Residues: CSAFNTGALFF.